This TCR beta chain was obtained from a study of CD8+ T cells in alopecia areata. Cell sorting on a FACSAria was used to separate CD4+ and CD8+ T cells from the PBMCs. Per the germline V gene, CDR1 is GTSNPN and CDR2 is SVGIG (reference sequence). This CDR3 is 13 amino acids long. Unmatched junction bases numbered 4, after V lost 5 bases and J lost 3 bases. Sequencing relied on a cDNA template that was reverse transcribed from extracted RNA. Measured with immunoSEQ multiplex PCR; TCRdb has only the in-frame clones, and not every one. The sample consists of 140,000 or so clones, about three fifths of them appearing once.

The sequence came from a human donor in good health. The V gene is TRBV30, the J gene TRBJ1-1; 9 nucleotides agree with TRBD1. The source material was CD8+ T cells sorted from blood. This CDR3 is CAWGGQGYTEAFF. CDR3 in DNA: TGTGCCTGGGGTGGACAGGGGTACACTGAAGCTTTCTTT.